The next 15 T cell receptor beta chains were all read from a single sample in a study of blood T cell repertoires in COVID-19. Method: immunoSEQ multiplex PCR; TCRdb's copy keeps in-frame clones and lacks some. The table lists about 270,000 clones, 70% to 90% of them singletons. Sequences were obtained from peripheral blood. These receptors were obtained from a woman between 45 and 60 years old with acute or convalescent COVID-19.

The chain uses TRBV7-2 and TRBJ2-7; 10 positions agree with TRBD2. The germline V gene has CDR1 SGHTA and CDR2 FQGNSA. Trimming at V came to 0 bases and at J to 1 base, leaving 3 bases not matched to a gene. The CDR3 totals 16 residues. The CDR3 spells CASSLAGTSASYEQYF. The CDR3 DNA follows: TGTGCCAGCAGCTTAGCCGGGACTAGCGCGTCCTACGAGCAGTACTTC.

This chain joins TRBV28 and TRBJ1-1, with 8 nucleotides matching TRBD1. In germline, CDR1 is MDHEN, CDR2 SYDVKM. The J segment lost 4 bases and the V segment lost 4 bases, leaving 5 bases of the junction unmatched. This CDR3 comprises 14 residues. The CDR3 is CASSSPGQGTEAFF. CDR3 coding DNA: TGTGCCAGCAGTTCCCCAGGACAGGGCACTGAAGCTTTCTTT.

The rearrangement links TRBV28 to TRBJ1-3, with D uncertain. Between the trimmed V and J ends, which lost 4 bases and 0 bases, there was a span of 10 bases. This CDR3 comprises 15 residues. The germline V gene encodes CDR1 MDHEN and CDR2 SYDVKM. CDR3 region: CASSSPLSSGNTIYF. The CDR3 nucleotides read TGTGCCAGCAGTTCCCCGCTGAGCTCTGGAAACACCATATATTTT.

This chain links TRBV4-1 with TRBJ1-1; D may be TRBD1 (5 bases). Germline V gene sequence: CDR1 MGHRA, CDR2 YSYEKL. V was shortened by 4 bases and J by 5 bases, with 11 bases between the two germline ends. This CDR3 is built from 13 residues. CDR3 in DNA: TGCGCCAGCAGCCCCGCAGGGTTGACTGAAGCTTTCTTT. Translating gives CASSPAGLTEAFF.

This clone was seen once. The genes are TRBV7-8 and TRBJ1-4; the D is unclear. Trimming removed 0 bases from V and 6 bases from J, with 11 bases in between. This CDR3 spans 15 amino acids. Germline loops: CDR1 SGHVS, CDR2 FQNEAQ. The CDR3 spells CASSLARGAYEKLFF. CDR3 nucleotide sequence: TGTGCCAGCAGCTTAGCGCGTGGAGCGTATGAAAAACTGTTTTTT.

This rearrangement joins TRBV11-2 to TRBJ1-2, with a tentative D call TRBD1 (6 bases). The germline V gene has CDR1 SGHAT and CDR2 FQNNGV. The CDR3 is made up of 16 amino acids. Trimming pared 5 bases from V and 4 bases from J, leaving 20 bases between. The CDR3 loop reads CASSGGQPEPTYGYTF. DNA of the CDR3: TGTGCCAGCAGCGGAGGACAGCCTGAACCGACCTATGGCTACACCTTC.

This clone occurred once. The chain is built from TRBV28 and TRBJ2-7, with D possibly TRBD2 on 6 matching bases. Per the germline V gene, CDR1 is MDHEN and CDR2 is SYDVKM. There are 14 residues in the CDR3. With 10 bases removed from V and 3 bases from J, the gap between germline ends came to 19 bases. This chain's CDR3 is CATALYGGRYEQYF. CDR3 bases: TGTGCCACCGCCCTCTACGGGGGACGCTACGAGCAGTACTTC.

The chain recombines TRBV12-1 with TRBJ1-5; the listed D gene, TRBD1, was not tested against the DNA. TRBV12-1 corresponds to a pseudogene. This CDR3 has 18 amino acids. This CDR3 reads CASSRRTGPRKSNQPQHF. The CDR3 nucleotides read TGTGCCAGCAGCAGGCGGACAGGGCCCAGGAAAAGCAATCAGCCCCAGCATTTT.

The chain employs TRBV5-1 and TRBJ1-5; 9 bases match TRBD1. Germline V gene lookup returns CDR1 SGHRS and CDR2 YFSETQ. V was clipped by 0 bases and J by 5 bases; unmatched bases: 3. This CDR3 is built from 15 residues. The CDR3 nucleotides are TGCGCCAGCAGCTTGGGACAGGGGGGCTATCAGCCCCAGCATTTT. This gives the protein CASSLGQGGYQPQHF.

The chain joins TRBV11-2 to TRBJ2-7, with 9 bases aligning to TRBD1. CDR1 and CDR2 (germline): SGHAT, FQNNGV. V trimming: 0 bases; J trimming: 0 bases; junction bases outside the gene matches: 9. The CDR3 length is 18 residues. CDR3 sequence (DNA): TGTGCCAGCAGCTTAGATAGGACAGGGGCCCTACACTCCTACGAGCAGTACTTC. Protein: CASSLDRTGALHSYEQYF.

The chain employs TRBV30 and TRBJ2-6; 9 bases are shared with TRBD1. Germline lookup yields CDR1 GTSNPN and CDR2 SVGIG (reference sequence). After removal of 0 bases from V and 3 bases from J, the junction contained 6 bases not matched to a gene. The CDR3 loop spans 17 amino acids. The CDR3 sequence is CAWSVIQGAGGANVLTF. The CDR3 nucleotides are TGTGCCTGGAGTGTGATACAGGGGGCTGGTGGGGCCAACGTCCTGACTTTC.

The V and J genes are TRBV6-5 and TRBJ1-1; possible D gene TRBD1, 5 bases. This CDR3 spans 13 amino acids. The V end lost 8 bases, the J end lost 4 bases, and 14 bases lay between the germline ends. Germline V lookup: CDR1 MNHEY, CDR2 SVGAGI. This chain's CDR3 is CASGGRVGTEAFF. CDR3 coding DNA: TGTGCCAGCGGGGGGAGGGTGGGCACTGAAGCTTTCTTT.

The V and J genes are TRBV7-6 and TRBJ2-7, with 7 bases aligning to TRBD2. Germline CDR1 is SGHVS and CDR2 is FNYEAQ. V lost 5 bases, J lost 6 bases, and 16 bases stayed unmatched. The CDR3 is made up of 16 amino acids. The CDR3 is CASSPTYRGRAAEQYF. DNA for the CDR3: TGTGCCAGCAGCCCGACTTATCGGGGGAGGGCCGCCGAGCAGTACTTC. Full variable domain (outside the CDR3, taken from reference TRBV7-6 and TRBJ2-7): GAGVSQSPRYKVTKRGQDVALRCDPISGHVSLYWYRQALGQGPEFLTYFNYEAQQDKSGLPNDRFSAERPEGSISTLTIQRTEQRDSAMYRCASSPTYRGRAAEQYFGPGTRLTVT.

This clone was observed once. The gene calls are TRBV6-2 or TRBV6-3 and TRBJ2-7; the match to TRBD1 covers 10 bases. The V segment lost 4 bases and the J segment 2 bases; nucleotides outside the gene matches: 5. CDR3 length: 15 residues. CDR1 MNHEY and CDR2 SVGEGT come from the germline V gene. The CDR3 loop reads CASSFRDRGPYEQYF. CDR3 sequence (DNA): TGTGCCAGCAGTTTCCGGGACAGGGGACCCTACGAGCAGTACTTC.

V is TRBV18 and J is TRBJ2-1; 9 nucleotides agree with TRBD2. The CDR3 contains 15 residues. The V gene end was trimmed by 7 bases and the J gene end by 7 bases; junction bases not matched to a gene: 11. Germline CDR1 is KGHSH and CDR2 is LQKENI. This CDR3 reads CASFPYSGSFNEQFF. Written as DNA, the CDR3 is TGTGCCAGCTTCCCTTATAGCGGGAGTTTTAATGAGCAGTTCTTC.